The present entry profiles one T cell receptor beta chain with its context. The CDR3 extends over 17 amino acids. The ends lost 8 bases at V and 4 bases at J; junction bases unmatched: 19. This sample was included in a study of T cell responses to AZD1222 COVID-19 vaccine. Sequencing was performed with immunoSEQ multiplex PCR; in TCRdb, only in-frame clones are kept and a portion is missing. The sample shows roughly 180,000 clones, about nine tenths of them seen only once. The rearrangement joins TRBV23-1 to TRBJ1-1; 7 bases are shared with TRBD1. TRBV23-1 is classed as an ORF, of uncertain function. The sample consisted of peripheral blood, taken on day 0 of MenACWY control vaccination. The source is an adult in good health. The DNA for the CDR3 is TGCGCCAGCGAAGAAAGAACAGGGGCCATAATGATCACTGAAGCTTTCTTT. It specifies CASEERTGAIMITEAFF.